Listed below are T cell receptor beta chains from one sample, sequenced in a study of blood T cell repertoires in COVID-19. The repertoire was sequenced with immunoSEQ multiplex PCR; TCRdb's copy has only in-frame clones and lacks some. The table lists roughly 170,000 clones, 60% to 80% of them singletons. Sequenced material: peripheral blood. The receptors here all came from a woman in her 70s with acute or convalescent COVID-19. Each CDR3 is given with its conserved first and last residue. D genes are given only for firm matches. Clone size is stated in some rows and not others, as once, few, many or a class when expanded.

d_call j_call clone_size v_call cdr3_nt cdr3_aa
TRBD2 TRBJ2-2 NA TRBV5-1 TGCGCCAGCAGGCTAGCGGTTAACACCGGGGAGCTGTTTTTT CASRLAVNTGELFF
TRBD1 TRBJ1-2 NA TRBV19 TGTGCCAGTACCACGGACAGGGACTATGGCTACACCTTC CASTTDRDYGYTF
NA TRBJ2-3 NA TRBV5-6 TGTGCCAGCAGCTCGGCTTATGGGCATACGCAGTATTTT CASSSAYGHTQYF
NA TRBJ2-1 NA TRBV6-6 TGTGCCAGCACCCCGACTAGTCTTTCTTACAATGAGCAGTTCTTC CASTPTSLSYNEQFF
NA TRBJ2-5 NA TRBV5-1 TGCGCCAGCAGCTTGGGGCAGGGGCGAGAGACCCAGTACTTC CASSLGQGRETQYF
TRBD2 TRBJ2-3 NA TRBV7-3 TGTGCCAGCAGGCGGGAGGCGTGGGATACGCAGTATTTT CASRREAWDTQYF
NA TRBJ2-1 NA TRBV14 TGTGCCAGCAGCCACGTAACAGGATATTACAATGAGCAGTTCTTC CASSHVTGYYNEQFF
TRBD1 TRBJ1-6 NA TRBV7-2 TGTGCCAGCAGCCCCTCCAGGGCAGGGGGCAATTCACCCCTCCACTTT CASSPSRAGGNSPLHF
TRBD2 TRBJ2-3 NA TRBV5-1 TGCGCCAGCAGCGTAGCGGGAGTGAGCACAGATACGCAGTATTTT CASSVAGVSTDTQYF
TRBD1 TRBJ1-4 few TRBV18 TGTGCCAGCTCATCGGGACAGGGGGCGGAAAAACTGTTTTTT CASSSGQGAEKLFF
TRBD1 TRBJ1-1 NA TRBV9 TGTGCCAGCAGCGTACGTCAGGGGGGCACTGAAGCTTTCTTT CASSVRQGGTEAFF
TRBD2 TRBJ2-2 few TRBV9 TGTGCCAGCAGCGTACTAGCGGGAGGTACCGGGGAGCTGTTTTTT CASSVLAGGTGELFF
TRBD1 TRBJ1-6 few TRBV20-1 TGCAGTGCTAGTCAGGGGGACAGTACTAATTCACCCCTCCACTTT CSASQGDSTNSPLHF
NA TRBJ1-1 NA TRBV5-6 TGTGCCAGCAGCCACAGTGGAGGAACTGAAGCTTTCTTT CASSHSGGTEAFF
NA TRBJ2-7 NA TRBV19 TGTGCCAGTAGTGGTGCGCAGGCCCTGGAGCAGTACTTC CASSGAQALEQYF
TRBD1 TRBJ1-5 NA TRBV5-1 TGCGCCAGCAGCTTGGAGGGGGCGCCCAATCAGCCCCAGCATTTT CASSLEGAPNQPQHF
TRBD1 TRBJ1-2 NA TRBV19 TGTGCCAGTAGCCTCGGACAGGGGAGGAACTATGGCTACACCTTC CASSLGQGRNYGYTF
TRBD2 TRBJ2-7 once TRBV5-1 TGCGCCAGCGCGACTAGCCAATCCTACGAGCAGTACTTC CASATSQSYEQYF
NA TRBJ2-7 NA TRBV7-2 TGTGCCAGCAGCTTAGCACTTAGGAGCTCCTACGAGCAGTACTTC CASSLALRSSYEQYF
TRBD2 TRBJ2-5 NA TRBV5-4 TGTGCCAGCAGCTTGATCGCGGGAGGGCAAAAGACCCAGTACTTC CASSLIAGGQKTQYF
TRBD1 TRBJ1-5 NA TRBV19 TGTGCCAGTAGTATAGGCCAGGGGGCCTATCAGCCCCAGCATTTT CASSIGQGAYQPQHF
TRBD1 TRBJ1-1 NA TRBV6-5 TGTGCCAGCAGTTCCCGCGGGACAGACCTGAGGGCTTTCTTT CASSSRGTDLRAFF
TRBD1 TRBJ1-1 NA TRBV30 TGTGCCTGGAGTACACAGGGGATAACTGAAGCTTTCTTT CAWSTQGITEAFF
NA TRBJ1-1 NA TRBV18 TGTGCCAGCTCACGACTTTCCCTCGACAGACAGAACACTGAAGCTTTCTTT CASSRLSLDRQNTEAFF
NA TRBJ2-5 few TRBV3-1/TRBV3-2 TGTGCCAGCACCAACGGATTCTCTAGCGTAGAGACCCAGTACTTC CASTNGFSSVETQYF
TRBD2 TRBJ2-1 few TRBV14 TGTGCCAGCAGGCCAGGCGGGGGTTCAGCGGGGAACAATGAGCAGTTCTTC CASRPGGGSAGNNEQFF
NA TRBJ2-4 NA TRBV19 TGTGCCAGTAGTCCCCGCGGACAGGGACTAACAGCCAAAAACATTCAGTACTTC CASSPRGQGLTAKNIQYF
TRBD1 TRBJ2-7 NA TRBV6-5 TGTGCCAGCAGTTTGGACAGGGGTGACTACGAGCAGTACTTC CASSLDRGDYEQYF
NA TRBJ1-1 NA TRBV19 TGTGCCAGTAGTTATACGGGAACTGAAGCTTTCTTT CASSYTGTEAFF
TRBD1 TRBJ2-1 NA TRBV7-2 TGTGCCAGCAGCCCGTGGACAGGCTTACCCAATGAGCAGTTCTTC CASSPWTGLPNEQFF
NA TRBJ1-6 NA TRBV7-3 TGTGCCAGCAGCTTGAACAGCAATTCACCCCTCCACTTT CASSLNSNSPLHF
NA TRBJ2-3 NA TRBV4-1 TGCGCCAGCAGCGGAGCCCGTCCAGATACGCAGTATTTT CASSGARPDTQYF
NA TRBJ2-2 NA TRBV19 TGTGCCAGTAGTATCGGTTCTTTTCCGGCCGGGGAGCTGTTTTTT CASSIGSFPAGELFF
TRBD1 TRBJ2-5 NA TRBV19 TGTGCCAGTAGTCAGACAGGGGGCGTAGAGACCCAGTACTTC CASSQTGGVETQYF
NA TRBJ1-6 NA TRBV2 TGTGCCAGTGATCAGGGGCGTAATTCACCCCTCCACTTT CASDQGRNSPLHF
NA TRBJ2-2 few TRBV7-2 TGTGCCAGCAGCTTAGGCCGAGCTCCCTCGGGCGGGGAGCTGTTTTTT CASSLGRAPSGGELFF
TRBD1 TRBJ1-1 NA TRBV29-1 TGCAGCGTGGAGACATACAGGGGAAGTGAAGCTTTCTTT CSVETYRGSEAFF
NA TRBJ2-2 NA TRBV7-2 TGTGCCAGCAGCGAAGTGAGAGACGGGGAGCTGTTTTTT CASSEVRDGELFF
NA TRBJ1-1 NA TRBV5-1 TGCGCCAGCAGCACTTCAGGGGAGTACACTGAAGCTTTCTTT CASSTSGEYTEAFF
NA TRBJ1-1 NA TRBV5-6 TGTGCCAGCAGCGGCGGGTTTATCCCAAAGACTGAAGCTTTCTTT CASSGGFIPKTEAFF
NA TRBJ1-6 NA TRBV5-6 TGTGCCAGCAGCCCGCCGGGATCTTACTATTCACCCCTCCACTTT CASSPPGSYYSPLHF